What follows describes a single T cell receptor beta chain. This clone's antigen is unknown. Qualities for individual bases were not recorded, and no much larger clone is one base off. This sample is part of a study of T cell responses to AZD1222 COVID-19 vaccine (dated by TCRdb to about 2021). For context, the study as a whole: A total of 230 or so trial participants underwent TCR sequencing, of whom roughly 210 received two doses of AZD1222 and about 25 received two doses of the MenACWY control vaccine. Trial participants were enrolled into age subgroups of 18-55, 56-69 and 70-plus years, which contained around 150, 28 and 57 TCR-sequenced participants, respectively. General findings and caveats noted by the study authors: The 56-69-year group was small, and its depth increase did not reach significance, likely because of low power. Conclusions about previously exposed vaccinees were limited because only 5 or 6 AZD1222 recipients were SARS-CoV-2 seropositive at baseline. Because no day 14 peak-response samples were available, the repertoires could be characterized only after the peak T cell response. After two AZD1222 doses, spike-specific TCR breadth and depth were significantly higher than at day 0 and than in MenACWY recipients. Epitopes outside the regions mutated in the B.1.351 and B.1.1.7 variants were reportedly recognized by nearly half of the unique spike-specific TCRs. Most participants were white British and females outnumbered males, and the authors suggested that clonal diversity may have been underestimated. The vaccine-associated CD4 TCRs covered the entire spike protein, and the dominant responses fell in regions 160-218 and 743-854.

The CDR3 regions of human TCRbeta chains were subjected to immunosequencing. The original methods were these. TCRs in the repertoires were compared against a reference library of SARS-CoV-2-specific TCRs that had been generated with the MIRA antigen-specificity platform. Breadth was defined as the fraction of unique TCRs that were SARS-CoV-2-associated, and depth was defined as the fraction of total T cells that were SARS-CoV-2-associated. Using the MIRA data, each spike-specific TCR was assigned both to the spike region to which the TCR was reactive and to a CD4 or CD8 class. Log10-transformed breadth and depth values were compared by one-way ANOVA with Sidak's multiple comparisons tests. The table comes from immuneACCESS by way of TCRdb, which keeps in-frame sequences with V and J called. Part of the clones is missing from these tables; in studies checked, under half for an unresolved V gene and the rest for unknown reasons. Clone size and V and J calls were adopted from that table, with D and trimming inferred from the DNA. Within this sample are 70,000 to 95,000 clones, with roughly nine tenths of them counted one time only. About 2.4% of the sample lies in the top ten.

The germline V gene (reference sequence) gives CDR1 as LGHDT and CDR2 as YNNKEL. The trim is 3 bases for V and 8 bases for J, with a gap of 13 bases between the germline ends. The CDR3 goes from the cysteine to the phenylalanine over 13 residues. Of the read, only the CDR3 DNA is kept; its 39 bases are in frame from base 1. The sample's time point, from its label and the paper: about 28 days (+/-7) after the second vaccine dose. AZD1222 recipients given second doses at about 4 weeks or at about 12 weeks were pooled, since spike-specific TCR depth and breadth were not found to differ between the two schedules. Vaccinee samples were obtained from the UK trials COV001 and COV002, which included a single-blind randomized controlled phase 2/3 trial of AZD1222 (ChAdOx1 nCoV-19) in healthy adults. For TCRbeta chain sequencing, PBMC samples from trial participants were taken at day 0 and at day 28 after the second dose.

Sequencing used peripheral blood, obtained 28 days after the second AZD1222 dose. This clonotype originated in an adult who received the AZD1222 COVID-19 vaccine. The chain was built from TRBV3-1 (or the pseudogene TRBV3-2) and TRBJ1-1; D gene: possibly TRBD1, on 6 matching bases. The CDR3 protein is CASSQMGASEAFF. The DNA is TGTGCCAGCAGCCAGATGGGGGCTTCCGAAGCTTTCTTT.